A single sample gave rise to the 25 T cell receptor beta chains below, sequenced in a study of blood T cell repertoires in COVID-19. Generated by immunoSEQ multiplex PCR, the TCRdb table keeps only in-frame clones and is missing some. Of around 110,000 clones in the sample, approximately 90% were seen once. The sequenced sample consisted of peripheral blood. Source of these receptors: a human donor with active COVID-19. The donor label of this sample is uncertain.

V gene TRBV6-5 combines with J gene TRBJ1-2; D unresolved. The CDR3 consists of 16 residues. Deletions cut 0 bases from V and 5 bases from J, with 16 bases between. Germline loops: CDR1 MNHEY, CDR2 SVGAGI. This chain's CDR3 is CASSYSILLGGYGYTF. The CDR3 coding sequence is TGTGCCAGCAGTTACTCGATTTTGTTAGGCGGTTATGGCTACACCTTC.

Concerning this clone: The same CDR3 arises from other DNA sequences in this sample as well. The chain has TRBV18 and TRBJ1-2; possibly TRBD1 for D (5 bases). Germline loops: CDR1 KGHSH, CDR2 LQKENI. The V end was cut by 6 bases, the J end by 1 base, with 9 bases between. This CDR3 is 13 amino acids long. In DNA form, the CDR3 reads TGTGCCAGCTCGCCGACAGATAACTATGGCTACACCTTC. It is translated as CASSPTDNYGYTF. Complete variable domain (other parts from reference TRBV18 and TRBJ1-2): NAGVMQNPRHLVRRRGQEARLRCSPMKGHSHVYWYRQLPEEGLKFMVYLQKENIIDESGMPKERFSAEFPKEGPSILRIQQVVRGDSAAYFCASSPTDNYGYTFGSGTRLTVV.

The genes are TRBV7-2 and TRBJ2-1, with D unresolved. Germline V gene lookup returns CDR1 SGHTA and CDR2 FQGNSA. The V gene lost 1 base and the J gene lost 3 bases, with 4 bases spanning the gap. The CDR3 covers 13 residues. For the CDR3, the DNA is TGTGCCAGCAGCTTAGTCTTCTACAATGAGCAGTTCTTC. Protein: CASSLVFYNEQFF.

The chain links TRBV4-3 to TRBJ2-7, with D possibly matching TRBD1 (7 bases). The CDR3 totals 15 residues. Looked up from germline, CDR1 is LGHNA and CDR2 is YSLEER. V was shortened by 0 bases and J by 6 bases, with 15 bases between the two germline ends. The CDR3 DNA sequence: TGCGCCAGCAGCCAAGATCTCCCAGGGGGAGGCGAGCAGTACTTC. Encoded protein: CASSQDLPGGGEQYF.

V gene TRBV19 combines with J gene TRBJ2-6, with TRBD1 matching 7 bases. The CDR3 length is 17 residues. Germline V gives CDR1 LNHDA, CDR2 SQIVND (reference sequence). The trim removed 3 bases at V and 1 base at J, leaving 6 bases unmatched. This CDR3 is CASSIIKGASGANVLTF. CDR3 sequence (DNA): TGTGCCAGTAGTATTATCAAGGGGGCGTCTGGGGCCAACGTCCTGACTTTC.

This clone has more than one count but fewer than ten. The rearrangement joins TRBV6-4 to TRBJ2-3; D unresolved. With 0 bases removed from V and 4 bases from J, the gap between germline ends came to 5 bases. In germline, CDR1 is MRHNA, CDR2 SNTAGT. There are 13 residues in the CDR3. The CDR3: CASSDSGADTQYF. For the CDR3, the DNA is TGTGCCAGCAGTGACTCTGGAGCAGATACGCAGTATTTT.

This chain uses TRBV7-2 with TRBJ2-1; 10 nucleotides align to TRBD2. The length of the CDR3 is 16 residues. CDR1 and CDR2 (germline): SGHTA, FQGNSA. J gave up 5 bases and V 1 base, and 5 bases lay outside the gene matches. Written as DNA, the CDR3 is TGTGCCAGCAGCTTAGGGCCAGCGGGGGGGGACAATGAGCAGTTCTTC. The encoded protein is CASSLGPAGGDNEQFF.

This clone was found once. This chain joins TRBV6-6 and TRBJ1-1, with D maybe TRBD1 (6 bases). Trimming left V 7 bases short and J 8 bases short, with 17 bases between. The CDR3 totals 13 residues. Germline V gene data show CDR1 as MNHNY and CDR2 as SVGAGI (reference sequence). CDR3 loop: CASTETGTNEAFF. The CDR3 DNA reads TGTGCCAGCACCGAGACCGGGACAAACGAAGCTTTCTTT.

This clone was seen only once. The V gene is TRBV4-3, the J gene TRBJ1-1; D is perhaps TRBD1 (5 bases). The CDR3 loop spans 13 amino acids. Trimming stripped 0 bases from V and 11 bases from J, with 13 bases between. The germline V gene has CDR1 LGHNA and CDR2 YSLEER. The chain's CDR3 is CASSQDGGASAFF. Here the CDR3 DNA reads TGCGCCAGCAGCCAAGACGGCGGGGCGTCGGCTTTCTTT.

This clone was seen a handful of times. This chain joins TRBV12-5 and TRBJ2-1; 7 positions match TRBD1. Germline CDR1 is LGHNT and CDR2 is FRNRAP. After removal of 6 bases from V and 7 bases from J, the junction contained 12 bases not matched to a gene. The CDR3 spans 15 residues. This CDR3 is CASGRTGVYGNEQFF. For the CDR3, the DNA is TGTGCTAGTGGCCGCACAGGGGTGTACGGGAATGAGCAGTTCTTC.

The chain carries TRBV7-2 and TRBJ2-5; TRBD2 is a possible D gene (6 bases). V lost 5 bases to trimming and J lost 5 bases, with 18 bases between them. The CDR3 is made up of 15 amino acids. The germline V gene encodes CDR1 SGHTA and CDR2 FQGNSA. The CDR3 loop is CASSPRLERRETQYF. CDR3 DNA sequence: TGTGCCAGCAGCCCCCGACTAGAAAGACGGGAGACCCAGTACTTC.

The chain couples TRBV3-1 (or the pseudogene TRBV3-2) to TRBJ2-3, with D perhaps TRBD2 (6 bases). V was cut by 3 bases and J by 4 bases, with 14 bases left in between. The V gene's germline CDR1 is LGHDT and CDR2 YNNKEL (reference sequence). This CDR3 has 15 amino acids. In DNA form, the CDR3 reads TGTGCCAGCAGCCAGGACCCGGGGGACTCAGATACGCAGTATTTT. This sequence encodes CASSQDPGDSDTQYF.

J is TRBJ2-7 and V is TRBV7-6; no firm D call. The CDR3 runs 13 residues. Germline V gene lookup returns CDR1 SGHVS and CDR2 FNYEAQ. The V and J ends lost 1 base and 2 bases respectively, with 6 bases between them. CDR3 residues: CASSLGNPYEQYF. The CDR3 nucleotides are TGTGCCAGCAGCTTAGGTAATCCCTACGAGCAGTACTTC.

The rearrangement links TRBV6-5 to TRBJ1-1; a possible D gene is TRBD1 (5 bases). The CDR3 is 15 residues long. V was shortened by 2 bases and J by 4 bases, with 14 bases between the two germline ends. Germline V lookup: CDR1 MNHEY, CDR2 SVGAGI. The CDR3 sequence is CASSYISGRGTEAFF. The CDR3 coding sequence is TGTGCCAGCAGTTACATATCAGGGAGGGGCACTGAAGCTTTCTTT.

The V gene is TRBV12-3 or TRBV12-4, the J gene TRBJ1-1; the D is unclear. This CDR3 spans 12 amino acids. V lost 7 bases, J lost 7 bases, and 13 bases lay in between. The CDR3, as DNA: TGTGCCAGCATAGCGGAAGCATTTGAAGCTTTCTTT. It translates to CASIAEAFEAFF.

This chain links TRBV2 with TRBJ1-2, with TRBD1 matching 7 bases. The germline CDR1 and CDR2 sequences are SNHLY and FYNNEI. V shed 3 bases and J 0 bases; nucleotides not matched to a gene: 13. CDR3 length: 18 residues. As DNA, the CDR3 is TGTGCCAGCAGTGAGGGACAGCTCTTAGCCCTTTCTAACTATGGCTACACCTTC. Translation: CASSEGQLLALSNYGYTF.

The chain links TRBV7-2 to TRBJ1-6; 7 bases match TRBD1. From germline, CDR1 is SGHTA and CDR2 FQGNSA. The CDR3 runs to 15 residues. After removal of 5 bases from V and 7 bases from J, the junction contained 8 bases not matched to a gene. The CDR3 nucleotides read TGTGCCAGCAGCCAAAGACAGGGCATGAATTCACCCCTCCACTTT. Translating gives CASSQRQGMNSPLHF.

The chain uses TRBV2 and TRBJ2-5; the match to TRBD1 covers 8 bases. The CDR3 runs 15 residues. Germline V lookup: CDR1 SNHLY, CDR2 FYNNEI. With V trimmed by 6 bases and J by 2 bases, 8 bases remained unmatched. CDR3 DNA sequence: TGTGCCAGCAGAAGACAGGGGTTGGGGCAAGAGACCCAGTACTTC. Protein product: CASRRQGLGQETQYF.

J is TRBJ1-2 and V is TRBV10-3; 10 bases match TRBD1. Losses at the gene ends were 6 bases for V and 8 bases for J; bases not matched to a gene: 3. The germline gives CDR1 ENHRY, CDR2 SYGVKD. The CDR3 length is 12 residues. The CDR3 region has the DNA TGTGCCATCAGGGGACAGGGGATAGGCTACACCTTC. This gives the protein CAIRGQGIGYTF.

The J gene is TRBJ2-4, the V gene TRBV7-2; no clear D gene. Trimming removed 4 bases from V and 0 bases from J, with 16 bases in between. CDR1 and CDR2 (germline): SGHTA, FQGNSA. This CDR3 contains 17 residues. This chain's CDR3 is CASSSLGPRLAKNIQYF. In DNA form, the CDR3 reads TGTGCCAGCAGCTCCCTAGGCCCCCGTCTAGCCAAAAACATTCAGTACTTC.

The chain has TRBV4-1 and TRBJ2-7; TRBD2 is a possible D gene (7 bases). V lost 5 bases, J lost 5 bases, and 19 bases lay in between. CDR1 and CDR2 from the germline V gene are MGHRA and YSYEKL. The CDR3 covers 15 residues. The CDR3 reads CASSSGFGRGDEQYF. Written as DNA, the CDR3 is TGCGCCAGCAGCTCCGGCTTTGGGAGGGGGGACGAGCAGTACTTC.

The chain employs TRBV6-5 and TRBJ2-7; D call uncertain. V lost 6 bases, J lost 0 bases, and 12 bases lay in between. Germline CDR1 reads MNHEY; CDR2 reads SVGAGI. The CDR3 length is 14 residues. The CDR3 nucleotides read TGTGCCAGCAGCTTAACGGGTACCTCCTACGAGCAGTACTTC. Translation gives CASSLTGTSYEQYF.

CDR3 sequence: CASSLEDRNYGYTF. As DNA, the CDR3 is TGTGCCAGCAGCTTAGAGGACAGAAACTATGGCTACACCTTC. V and J are TRBV7-9 and TRBJ1-2; the D gene is possibly TRBD1 (6 bases). Looked up from germline, CDR1 is SEHNR and CDR2 is FQNEAQ (reference sequence). V lost 1 base, J lost 2 bases, and 8 bases lay in between. This CDR3 has 14 amino acids.

This clone is a singleton in its sample. V is TRBV9 and J is TRBJ1-4; possibly TRBD1 for D (6 bases). This CDR3 has 15 residues. Germline V CDR1 and CDR2: SGDLS, YYNGEE. With 0 bases removed from V and 4 bases from J, the gap between germline ends came to 10 bases. The CDR3 nucleotides are TGTGCCAGCAGCGTAGGGACAGACCGTAATGAAAAACTGTTTTTT. The encoded protein is CASSVGTDRNEKLFF.

The chain has TRBV4-1 and TRBJ2-7; possible D gene TRBD2, 7 bases. This CDR3 is 18 amino acids long. CDR1 MGHRA and CDR2 YSYEKL come from the germline V gene. Trimming shortened V by 1 base and J by 6 bases, and 25 bases separated the two germline ends. CDR3 loop: CASSQGGPLTTSSGEQYF. CDR3 bases: TGCGCCAGCAGCCAAGGGGGGCCCCTAACGACTAGCTCGGGCGAGCAGTACTTC.